The next 9 T cell receptor beta chains were all read from a single sample in a study of T cells in Graves' hyperthyroidism and ophthalmopathy. Researchers took RNA transcripts and amplified the TCR beta CDR3 regions from them. HTBI primers drove first-round RT-PCR of the TCR CDR3. TCRdb called the multiplex PCR reads again in MiXCR, with one record for every CDR3 protein. Seen here are 350,000 to 450,000 distinct CDR3 sequences, about 15% observed once, and the top ten hold almost 35%. Sequencing was done on a sample of blood. The receptor set was obtained from a woman in her twenties or thirties with Graves' hyperthyroidism that later progressed to Graves' ophthalmopathy.

This clonotype has ten or more counts. The rearrangement links TRBV6-1 to TRBJ1-2, with 7 nucleotides matching TRBD1. With V trimmed by 3 bases and J by 5 bases, 9 bases remained unmatched. The CDR3 spans 15 residues. CDR1 MNHNS and CDR2 SASEGT come from the germline V gene. The DNA for the CDR3 is TGTGCCAGCAGTGAGGCGGCAGGGGGTGTGTATGGCTACACCTTC. This gives the protein CASSEAAGGVYGYTF.

Many counts were recorded for this clonotype. CDR3 loop: CASSGGLSSYNEQFF. For the CDR3, the DNA is TGTGCCAGCAGCGGAGGACTGAGCTCCTACAATGAGCAGTTCTTC. The V gene is TRBV2, the J gene TRBJ2-1, with D possibly TRBD2 on 5 matching bases. The V gene's germline CDR1 is SNHLY and CDR2 FYNNEI. This CDR3 spans 15 amino acids. V was shortened by 6 bases and J by 0 bases, with 12 bases between the two germline ends.

This clonotype was counted only a few times. The gene calls are TRBV4-1 and TRBJ1-5; 7 nucleotides agree with TRBD1. V lost 2 bases to trimming and J lost 6 bases; unmatched junction nucleotides: 10. Looked up from germline, CDR1 is MGHRA and CDR2 is YSYEKL. The CDR3 sequence is 16 residues long. CDR3 DNA: TGCGCCAGCAGCCAAACGGGAGGGGGCGCGGGTCAGCCCCAGCATTTT. Translating gives CASSQTGGGAGQPQHF.

This clonotype was counted at least ten times. This chain connects TRBV2 to TRBJ2-3, with no clear D. The CDR3 is made up of 14 amino acids. V was trimmed by 4 bases and J by 1 base, leaving 9 bases between them. The germline V gene encodes CDR1 SNHLY and CDR2 FYNNEI. In nucleotides, the CDR3 is TGTGCCAGCAGTGCTCGGACGGGCACAGATACGCAGTATTTT. Its translation is CASSARTGTDTQYF.

Concerning this clonotype: This clone may be a read error of a much larger clone one base away. This sequence joins TRBV3-1 and TRBJ2-1, with 10 bases identical to TRBD2. Germline V gene data show CDR1 as LGHDT and CDR2 as YNNKEL (reference sequence). The CDR3 runs to 16 residues. CDR3 in amino acids: CASSQEAGGAYNEQLF. Written as DNA, the CDR3 is TGTGCCAGCAGCCAGGAAGCGGGGGGGGCCTACAATGAGCAGCTCTTC.

This clonotype was counted many times. The chain couples TRBV27 to TRBJ2-7, with a possible D match to TRBD1 (6 bases). The CDR3 runs 14 residues. Trimming took 0 bases from V and 2 from J, leaving 8 bases between them. The germline V gene has CDR1 MNHEY and CDR2 SMNVEV (reference sequence). The CDR3 nucleotides are TGTGCCAGCAGTTTATCGACAGGACCCTACGAGCAGTACTTC. Residues: CASSLSTGPYEQYF.

The genes are TRBV12-3 or TRBV12-4 and TRBJ2-1, with TRBD2 identical over 11 bases. The J segment lost 3 bases and the V segment lost 6 bases, leaving 4 bases of the junction unmatched. The CDR3 contains 15 residues. The CDR3 reads CASSHLAGGYNEQFF. DNA of the CDR3: TGTGCCAGCAGCCATCTAGCGGGAGGCTACAATGAGCAGTTCTTC.

This clonotype was seen many times. This chain joins TRBV7-2 and TRBJ2-1; D may be TRBD2 (7 bases). CDR3 length: 14 residues. CDR1 SGHTA and CDR2 FQGNSA come from the germline V gene. Trimming cost V 6 bases and J 7 bases, with 16 bases left between them. CDR3 sequence (DNA): TGTGCCAGCAGGCTGGGGGGGGCTGGGAATGAGCAGTTCTTC. Protein sequence: CASRLGGAGNEQFF.

The gene calls are TRBV3-1 and TRBJ1-4; D not resolved. Germline V gene sequence: CDR1 LGHDT, CDR2 YNNKEL (reference sequence). CDR3 length: 14 amino acids. V gave up 1 base and J gave up 2 bases, with 5 bases separating them. CDR3 amino acids: CASSQAGTNEKLFF. In DNA, the CDR3 is TGTGCCAGCAGCCAAGCAGGCACTAATGAAAAACTGTTTTTT. The entire variable domain, with the rest obtained from reference TRBV3-1 and TRBJ1-4, is as follows: DTAVSQTPKYLVTQMGNDKSIKCEQNLGHDTMYWYKQDSKKFLKIMFSYNNKELIINETVPNRFSPKSPDKAHLNLHINSLELGDSAVYFCASSQAGTNEKLFFGSGTQLSVL.